The 20 T cell receptor beta chains below all came from one sample that was sequenced in a study of cytomegalovirus exposure and HLA in healthy donors. The PCR made use of 60 Vbeta and 13 Jbeta primers. Produced via immunoSEQ multiplex PCR; TCRdb's table is partial and in-frame only. The repertoire holds 100,000 to 150,000 clones, with 70% to 85% as singletons. The sample consisted of PBMCs. The receptors derive from a boy younger than 18 in good health and CMV-seronegative.

The chain couples TRBV5-4 to TRBJ2-5, with 10 bases that match TRBD1. The CDR3 totals 20 residues. CDR1 SGHNT and CDR2 YYREEE come from the germline V gene (reference sequence). Trimming cost V 3 bases and J 2 bases; bases outside gene matches: 19. CDR3 DNA: TGTGCCAGCAGCTCTTCCTTTTTTCTGCCAGACAGGGGGCAGCAAGAGACCCAGTACTTC. This gives the protein CASSSSFFLPDRGQQETQYF.

The chain employs TRBV5-4 and TRBJ2-5; maybe TRBD2 (5 bases). The V end lost 2 bases, the J end lost 4 bases, and 12 bases lay between the germline ends. CDR3 length: 14 residues. Germline values: CDR1 SGHNT, CDR2 YYREEE (reference sequence). The CDR3 bases are TGTGCCAGCAGCTTCGAGGGCTTTGGAGAGACCCAGTACTTC. This sequence encodes CASSFEGFGETQYF.

The chain joins TRBV18 to TRBJ1-5; unclear D gene. The CDR3 length is 12 residues. V was trimmed by 5 bases and J by 3 bases, leaving 5 bases between them. Germline V gene sequence: CDR1 KGHSH, CDR2 LQKENI. This CDR3 reads CASSGPNQPQHF. The CDR3 DNA is TGTGCCAGCTCAGGCCCCAATCAGCCCCAGCATTTT.

This rearrangement joins TRBV5-6 to TRBJ2-3; 7 bases fit TRBD1. The length of the CDR3 is 16 residues. The V segment lost 6 bases and the J segment 3 bases; nucleotides outside the gene matches: 13. Germline lookup yields CDR1 SGHDT and CDR2 YYEEEE. This CDR3 reads CASNKGRQGWTDTQYF. The DNA for the CDR3 is TGTGCCAGCAACAAAGGACGACAGGGATGGACAGATACGCAGTATTTT.

In this sample, this clone turned up a few times. The chain uses TRBV7-8 and TRBJ2-1; TRBD2 might be the D (7 bases). With 6 bases removed from V and 7 bases from J, the gap between germline ends came to 13 bases. The germline CDR1 and CDR2 sequences are SGHVS and FQNEAQ. The CDR3 runs to 13 residues. The CDR3 DNA is TGTGCCAGCAGAAAGAGGGGGGGTAATGAGCAGTTCTTC. Its protein is CASRKRGGNEQFF.

V usage is TRBV29-1 and J usage is TRBJ2-7, with a possible D match to TRBD1 (6 bases). The V and J ends lost 7 bases and 3 bases respectively, with 13 bases between them. This CDR3 has 12 amino acids. Germline lookup yields CDR1 SQVTM and CDR2 ANQGSEA. The CDR3 sequence is CSAQSRGYEQYF. The CDR3 DNA reads TGCAGCGCGCAATCCAGGGGCTACGAGCAGTACTTC.

The J gene is TRBJ2-7, the V gene TRBV7-9; a possible D gene is TRBD2 (5 bases). Trimming removed 0 bases at V and 6 bases at J, with 18 bases between. The CDR3 is 16 amino acids. Germline V gives CDR1 SEHNR, CDR2 FQNEAQ (reference sequence). The CDR3 region is CASSLAGRGEPSEQYF. In nucleotides, the CDR3 is TGTGCCAGCAGCTTAGCTGGGAGAGGAGAGCCCAGCGAGCAGTACTTC.

The chain is built from TRBV5-1 and TRBJ1-4; D may be TRBD1 (5 bases). V was cut by 3 bases and J by 10 bases, with 16 bases left in between. The CDR3 is 14 amino acids. Germline CDR1 and CDR2: SGHRS and YFSETQ. The CDR3 sequence: CASSSSFGGGKLFF. CDR3 bases: TGCGCCAGCAGCTCCTCATTCGGGGGGGGAAAACTGTTTTTT.

The chain carries TRBV7-2 and TRBJ2-5; 7 bases match TRBD1. CDR1 is SGHTA and CDR2 is FQGNSA in the germline V gene. The ends lost 5 bases at V and 2 bases at J; junction bases unmatched: 11. This CDR3 comprises 16 residues. The CDR3 DNA reads as TGTGCCAGCAGCCACTGGACAGGCGGAGGACAAGAGACCCAGTACTTC. Translation: CASSHWTGGGQETQYF.

The genes are TRBV6-6 and TRBJ2-7; TRBD2 matches at 7 bases. After removal of 2 bases from V and 6 bases from J, the junction contained 10 bases not matched to a gene. Germline V gives CDR1 MNHNY, CDR2 SVGAGI (reference sequence). This CDR3 region has 15 residues. CDR3: CASSYVAGVVGEQYF. Written as DNA, the CDR3 is TGTGCCAGCAGTTACGTCGCGGGAGTAGTAGGCGAGCAGTACTTC.

The chain recombines TRBV7-2 with TRBJ2-1; 8 bases line up with TRBD1. V shed 3 bases and J 7 bases; nucleotides not matched to a gene: 11. The V gene's germline CDR1 is SGHTA and CDR2 FQGNSA. This CDR3 is 16 amino acids long. CDR3 nucleotide sequence: TGTGCCAGCAGCTTCCCGACAGGGGTCTTAGTAAATGAGCAGTTCTTC. It specifies CASSFPTGVLVNEQFF.

J is TRBJ1-3 and V is TRBV5-1; D unresolved. Germline V gives CDR1 SGHRS, CDR2 YFSETQ. The CDR3 has 14 amino acids. V lost 0 bases and J lost 4, with 8 bases in between. DNA of the CDR3: TGCGCCAGCAGCTTGGGGGGAGCAGGAAACACCATATATTTT. Protein sequence: CASSLGGAGNTIYF.

V gene TRBV19 combines with J gene TRBJ2-7; the D gene is possibly TRBD1 (5 bases). Germline CDR1 LNHDA, CDR2 SQIVND (reference sequence). V was shortened by 5 bases and J by 3 bases, with 17 bases between the two germline ends. The CDR3 spans 15 residues. The CDR3 sequence is CASSPGWRPHYEQYF. Written as DNA, the CDR3 is TGTGCCAGTAGTCCAGGGTGGAGACCCCACTACGAGCAGTACTTC.

V usage is TRBV20-1 and J usage is TRBJ2-7; TRBD2 matches at 7 bases. This CDR3 has 11 residues. Germline lookup yields CDR1 DFQATT and CDR2 SNEGSKA (reference sequence). V trimming: 5 bases; J trimming: 2 bases; junction bases outside the gene matches: 0. CDR3 sequence (DNA): TGCAGTGCTGGGAGGGCCTACGAGCAGTACTTC. This codes for CSAGRAYEQYF.

The rearrangement uses TRBV6-6 and TRBJ2-5, with 8 bases matching TRBD1. V gave up 6 bases and J gave up 2 bases; unmatched junction bases: 8. This CDR3 region has 15 residues. Germline assignment: CDR1 MNHNY and CDR2 SVGAGI (reference sequence). This CDR3 reads CASSLLGQAQETQYF. CDR3 in DNA: TGTGCCAGCAGCCTACTGGGACAGGCTCAAGAGACCCAGTACTTC.

This chain uses TRBV19 with TRBJ1-5; 7 bases align to TRBD1. V gave up 4 bases and J gave up 3 bases; unmatched junction bases: 6. Germline CDR1 and CDR2: LNHDA and SQIVND (reference sequence). The CDR3 extends over 15 amino acids. The CDR3 protein is CASSTRQGTNQPQHF. In DNA, the CDR3 is TGTGCCAGTAGTACTAGACAGGGAACCAATCAGCCCCAGCATTTT.

This clone was seen a single time. The rearrangement uses TRBV29-1 and TRBJ2-1, with D possibly TRBD2 on 6 matching bases. The germline V gene has CDR1 SQVTM and CDR2 ANQGSEA. Between the trimmed V and J ends, which lost 6 bases and 8 bases, there was a span of 20 bases. The CDR3 extends over 14 amino acids. CDR3 DNA sequence: TGCAGCGTGGTAGGGTGGGGGGACGCGGATGAGCAGTTCTTC. Amino acids: CSVVGWGDADEQFF.

The CDR3 DNA follows: TGTGCCAGTAGTGAAGACAGGGCTGGAAACACCATATATTTT. It codes for CASSEDRAGNTIYF. V usage is TRBV19 and J usage is TRBJ1-3; TRBD1 aligns across 7 bases. Germline V gene sequence: CDR1 LNHDA, CDR2 SQIVND (reference sequence). The CDR3 length is 14 residues. V dropped 5 bases and J dropped 2; count of bases not matched to a gene: 3.

The chain employs TRBV7-9 and TRBJ2-7, with D perhaps matching TRBD2 (5 bases). The CDR3 loop spans 14 amino acids. Trimming pared 0 bases from V and 2 bases from J, leaving 8 bases between. Per the germline V gene, CDR1 is SEHNR and CDR2 is FQNEAQ (reference sequence). The CDR3: CASSLAEGAYEQYF. CDR3 DNA: TGTGCCAGCAGCTTAGCCGAGGGCGCCTACGAGCAGTACTTC.

The J gene is TRBJ2-7, the V gene TRBV4-2, with TRBD2 as a possible D gene (6 bases). In germline, CDR1 is LGHNA, CDR2 YNFKEQ. The CDR3 has 15 residues. V lost 0 bases and J lost 2, with 11 bases in between. The CDR3 region is CASSQEIAGPYEQYF. The CDR3 nucleotides read TGTGCCAGCAGCCAAGAGATCGCGGGGCCCTACGAGCAGTACTTC.